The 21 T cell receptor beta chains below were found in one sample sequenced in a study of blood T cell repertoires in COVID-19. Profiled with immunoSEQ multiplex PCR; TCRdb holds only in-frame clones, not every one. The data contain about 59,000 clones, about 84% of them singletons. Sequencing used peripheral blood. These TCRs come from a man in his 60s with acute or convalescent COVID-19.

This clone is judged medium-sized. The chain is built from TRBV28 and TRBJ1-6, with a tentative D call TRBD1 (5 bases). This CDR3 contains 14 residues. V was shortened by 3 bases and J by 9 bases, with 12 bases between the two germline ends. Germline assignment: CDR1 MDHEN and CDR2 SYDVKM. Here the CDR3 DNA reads TGTGCCAGCAGTTTTGAACCTGGGGCTTCACCCCTCCACTTT. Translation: CASSFEPGASPLHF.

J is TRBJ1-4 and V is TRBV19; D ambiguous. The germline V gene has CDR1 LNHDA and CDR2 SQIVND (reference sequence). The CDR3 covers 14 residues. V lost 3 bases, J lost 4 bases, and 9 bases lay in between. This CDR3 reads CASSIAQINEKLFF. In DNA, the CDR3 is TGTGCCAGTAGTATCGCTCAGATTAATGAAAAACTGTTTTTT. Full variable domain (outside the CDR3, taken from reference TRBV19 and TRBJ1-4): DGGITQSPKYLFRKEGQNVTLSCEQNLNHDAMYWYRQDPGQGLRLIYYSQIVNDFQKGDIAEGYSVSREKKESFPLTVTSAQKNPTAFYLCASSIAQINEKLFFGSGTQLSVL.

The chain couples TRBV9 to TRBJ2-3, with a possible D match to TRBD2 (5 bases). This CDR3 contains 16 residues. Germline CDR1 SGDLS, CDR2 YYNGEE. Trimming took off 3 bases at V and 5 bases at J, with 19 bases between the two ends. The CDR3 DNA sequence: TGTGCCAGCAGCGCCAACGGCCCCCGAGAGGGAGATACGCAGTATTTT. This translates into CASSANGPREGDTQYF.

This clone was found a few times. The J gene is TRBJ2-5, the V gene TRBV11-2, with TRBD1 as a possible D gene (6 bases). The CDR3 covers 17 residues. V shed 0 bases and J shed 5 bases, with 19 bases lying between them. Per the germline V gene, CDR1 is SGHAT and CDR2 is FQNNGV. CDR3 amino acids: CASSLDPGHPTRETQYF. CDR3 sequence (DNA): TGTGCCAGCAGCTTAGATCCGGGACACCCAACACGGGAGACCCAGTACTTC.

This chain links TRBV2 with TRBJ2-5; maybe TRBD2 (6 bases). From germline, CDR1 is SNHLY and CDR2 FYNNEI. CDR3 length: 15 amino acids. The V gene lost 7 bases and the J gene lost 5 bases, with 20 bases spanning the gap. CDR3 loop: CASIQGDSRGETQYF. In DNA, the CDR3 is TGTGCCAGCATCCAAGGCGACTCCCGGGGGGAGACCCAGTACTTC.

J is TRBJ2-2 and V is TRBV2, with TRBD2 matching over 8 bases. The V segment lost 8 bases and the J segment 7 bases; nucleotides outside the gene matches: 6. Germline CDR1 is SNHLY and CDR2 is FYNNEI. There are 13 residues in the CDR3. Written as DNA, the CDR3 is TGTGCCAGCGGCGGAGCGGGGGTCGGGGAGCTGTTTTTT. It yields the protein CASGGAGVGELFF.

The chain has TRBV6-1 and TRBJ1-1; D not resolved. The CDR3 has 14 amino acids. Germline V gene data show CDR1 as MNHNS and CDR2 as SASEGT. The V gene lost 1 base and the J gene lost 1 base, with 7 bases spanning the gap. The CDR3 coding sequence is TGTGCCAGCAGTGAAGATCGTCGGAACACTGAAGCTTTCTTT. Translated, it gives CASSEDRRNTEAFF.

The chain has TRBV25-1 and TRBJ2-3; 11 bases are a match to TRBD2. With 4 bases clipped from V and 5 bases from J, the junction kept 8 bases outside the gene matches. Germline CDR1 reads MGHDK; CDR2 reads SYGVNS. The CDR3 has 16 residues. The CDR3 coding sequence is TGTGCCAGCAGTGGGTTTAGCGGGGGGGCGGGAGATACGCAGTATTTT. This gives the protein CASSGFSGGAGDTQYF. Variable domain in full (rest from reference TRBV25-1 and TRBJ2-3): EADIYQTPRYLVIGTGKKITLECSQTMGHDKMYWYQQDPGMELHLIHYSYGVNSTEKGDLSSESTVSRIRTEHFPLTLESARPSHTSQYLCASSGFSGGAGDTQYFGPGTRLTVL.

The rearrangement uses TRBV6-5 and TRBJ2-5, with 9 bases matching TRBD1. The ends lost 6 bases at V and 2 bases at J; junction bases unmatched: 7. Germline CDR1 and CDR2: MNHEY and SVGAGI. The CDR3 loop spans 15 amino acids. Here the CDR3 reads CASRRGQGSQETQYF. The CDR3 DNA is TGTGCCAGCAGGCGGGGACAGGGTAGTCAAGAGACCCAGTACTTC.

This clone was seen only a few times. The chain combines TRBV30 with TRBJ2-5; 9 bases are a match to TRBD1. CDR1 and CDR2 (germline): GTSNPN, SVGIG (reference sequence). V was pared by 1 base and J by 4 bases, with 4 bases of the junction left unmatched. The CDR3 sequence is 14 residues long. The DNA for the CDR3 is TGTGCCTGGAGTGCACAGGGGGCCGGAGAGACCCAGTACTTC. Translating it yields CAWSAQGAGETQYF. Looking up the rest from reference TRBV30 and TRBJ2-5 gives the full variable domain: SQTIHQWPATLVQPVGSPLSLECTVEGTSNPNLYWYRQAAGRGLQLLFYSVGIGQISSEVPQNLSASRPQDRQFILSSKKLLLSDSGFYLCAWSAQGAGETQYFGPGTRLLVL.

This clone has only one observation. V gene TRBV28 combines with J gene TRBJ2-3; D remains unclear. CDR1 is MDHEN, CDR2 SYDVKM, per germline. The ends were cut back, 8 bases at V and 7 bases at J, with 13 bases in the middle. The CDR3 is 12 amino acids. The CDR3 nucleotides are TGTGCCAGCTCACTTCTGAGCAATACGCAGTATTTT. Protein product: CASSLLSNTQYF.

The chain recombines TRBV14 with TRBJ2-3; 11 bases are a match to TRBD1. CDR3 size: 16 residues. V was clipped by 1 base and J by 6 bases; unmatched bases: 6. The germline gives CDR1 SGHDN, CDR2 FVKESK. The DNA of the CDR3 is TGTGCCAGCAGCCAAGCCGAAGGACAGGGGGCGGATACGCAGTATTTT. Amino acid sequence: CASSQAEGQGADTQYF.

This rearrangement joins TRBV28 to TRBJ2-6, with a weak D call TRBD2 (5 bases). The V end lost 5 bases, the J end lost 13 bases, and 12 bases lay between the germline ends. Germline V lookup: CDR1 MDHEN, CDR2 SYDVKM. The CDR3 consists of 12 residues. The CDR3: CASSMTTQVLTF. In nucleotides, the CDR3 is TGTGCCAGCAGTATGACTACCCAAGTCCTGACTTTC.

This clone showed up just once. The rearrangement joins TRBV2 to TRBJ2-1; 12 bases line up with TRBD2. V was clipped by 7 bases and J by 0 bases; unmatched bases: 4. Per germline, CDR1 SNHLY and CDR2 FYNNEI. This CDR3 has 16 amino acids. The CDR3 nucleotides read TGTGCCAGCACCGGACTAGCGGGGAGCTCCTACAATGAGCAGTTCTTC. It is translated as CASTGLAGSSYNEQFF.

The CDR3 coding sequence is TGCGCCAGCAGCTTGGTCGACAGGGATAATTCACCCCTCCACTTT. It translates to CASSLVDRDNSPLHF. The chain uses TRBV5-1 and TRBJ1-6, with 7 bases identical to TRBD1. The CDR3 has 15 residues. The V gene end was trimmed by 0 bases and the J gene end by 5 bases; junction bases not matched to a gene: 2. Germline V lookup: CDR1 SGHRS, CDR2 YFSETQ. Filled out from reference TRBV5-1 and TRBJ1-6, the complete variable domain reads KAGVTQTPRYLIKTRGQQVTLSCSPISGHRSVSWYQQTPGQGLQFLFEYFSETQRNKGNFPGRFSGRQFSNSRSEMNVSTLELGDSALYLCASSLVDRDNSPLHFGNGTRLTVT.

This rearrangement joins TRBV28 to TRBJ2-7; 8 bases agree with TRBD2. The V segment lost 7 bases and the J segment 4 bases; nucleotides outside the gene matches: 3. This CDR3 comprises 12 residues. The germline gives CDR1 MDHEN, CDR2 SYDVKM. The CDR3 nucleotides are TGTGCCAGCACGGGGGGGCGGTACGAGCAGTACTTC. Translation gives CASTGGRYEQYF.

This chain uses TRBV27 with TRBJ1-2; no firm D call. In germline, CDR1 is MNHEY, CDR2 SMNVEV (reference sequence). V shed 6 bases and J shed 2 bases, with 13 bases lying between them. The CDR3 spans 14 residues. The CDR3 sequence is CASSSSRLNYGYTF. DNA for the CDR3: TGTGCCAGCAGCTCATCGAGACTAAACTATGGCTACACCTTC.

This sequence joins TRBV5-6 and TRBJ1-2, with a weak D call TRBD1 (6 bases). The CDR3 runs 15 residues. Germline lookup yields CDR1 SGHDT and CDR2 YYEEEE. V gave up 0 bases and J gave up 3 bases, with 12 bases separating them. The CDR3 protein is CASSLDEDSYYGYTF. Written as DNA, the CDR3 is TGTGCCAGCAGCTTGGATGAGGACAGTTACTATGGCTACACCTTC.

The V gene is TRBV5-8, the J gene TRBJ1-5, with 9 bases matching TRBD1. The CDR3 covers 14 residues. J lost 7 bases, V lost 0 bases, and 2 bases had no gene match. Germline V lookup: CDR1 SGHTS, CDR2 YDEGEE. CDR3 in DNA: TGTGCCAGCAGCTTGGAGACAGGGGGACAGCCCCAGCATTTT. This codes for CASSLETGGQPQHF. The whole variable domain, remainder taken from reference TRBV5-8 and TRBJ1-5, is EAGVTQSPTHLIKTRGQQATLRCSPISGHTSVYWYQQALGLGLQFLLWYDEGEERNRGNFPPRFSGRQFPNYSSELNVNALELEDSALYLCASSLETGGQPQHFGDGTRLSIL.

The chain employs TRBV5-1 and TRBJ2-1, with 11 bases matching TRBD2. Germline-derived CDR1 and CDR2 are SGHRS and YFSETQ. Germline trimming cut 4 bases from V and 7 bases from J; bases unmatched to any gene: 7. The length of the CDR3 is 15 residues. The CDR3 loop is CASSPRASGGNEQFF. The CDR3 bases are TGCGCCAGCAGCCCCCGGGCTAGCGGGGGGAATGAGCAGTTCTTC.

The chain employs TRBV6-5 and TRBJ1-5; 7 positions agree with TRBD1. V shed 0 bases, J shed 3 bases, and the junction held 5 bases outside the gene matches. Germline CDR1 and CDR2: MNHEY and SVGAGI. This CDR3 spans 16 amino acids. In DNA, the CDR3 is TGTGCCAGCAGTTACTCTAGGACAGGTCTCAATCAGCCCCAGCATTTT. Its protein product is CASSYSRTGLNQPQHF.